Listed here are 31 T cell receptor beta chains from one sample, sequenced in a study of cytomegalovirus exposure and HLA in healthy donors. PCR involved 60 Vbeta and 13 Jbeta primers. Measured with immunoSEQ multiplex PCR; TCRdb has only the in-frame clones, and not every one. The sample yields around 140,000 clones, 82% seen once. The sequencing input was PBMCs. The receptor set was obtained from a man between 18 and 35 years old in good health and CMV-seropositive.

The rearrangement uses TRBV5-5 and TRBJ2-7, with D perhaps matching TRBD2 (7 bases). Trimming removed 4 bases at V and 3 bases at J, with 11 bases between. CDR1 SGHKS and CDR2 YYEKEE come from the germline V gene (reference sequence). This CDR3 contains 13 residues. The CDR3 DNA reads as TGTGCCAGCAGCGGGGGGGCCAACTACGAGCAGTACTTC. Translating it yields CASSGGANYEQYF.

The chain combines TRBV28 with TRBJ2-2; TRBD1 is a possible D gene (6 bases). V dropped 6 bases and J dropped 4 bases, with 15 bases sitting between them. The CDR3 runs to 15 residues. Per the germline V gene, CDR1 is MDHEN and CDR2 is SYDVKM. The CDR3 spells CASSVSPGATGELFF. DNA for the CDR3: TGTGCCAGCAGCGTTTCCCCAGGGGCCACCGGGGAGCTGTTTTTT.

This chain uses TRBV5-1 with TRBJ2-7, with a possible D match to TRBD1 (6 bases). The CDR3 runs to 14 residues. Per germline, CDR1 SGHRS and CDR2 YFSETQ. V was shortened by 3 bases and J by 3 bases, with 13 bases between the two germline ends. The CDR3 DNA reads as TGCGCCAGCAGCTCCTACGACAGGAGCTACGAGCAGTACTTC. Translation: CASSSYDRSYEQYF.

The V and J genes are TRBV11-3 and TRBJ2-3, with a tentative D call TRBD2 (6 bases). The CDR3 runs 14 residues. Trimming cost V 6 bases and J 0 bases, with 10 bases left between them. CDR1 is SGHNT and CDR2 is YENEEA in the germline V gene. CDR3 nucleotide sequence: TGTGCCAGCAGGGGACTCGTTAGCACAGATACGCAGTATTTT. Translation gives CASRGLVSTDTQYF. Full variable domain (missing parts from reference TRBV11-3 and TRBJ2-3): EAGVVQSPRYKIIEKKQPVAFWCNPISGHNTLYWYLQNLGQGPELLIRYENEEAVDDSQLPKDRFSAERLKGVDSTLKIQPAELGDSAVYLCASRGLVSTDTQYFGPGTRLTVL.

The chain uses TRBV7-3 and TRBJ1-2, with D tentatively TRBD1 (5 bases). The V gene lost 2 bases and the J gene lost 3 bases, with 16 bases spanning the gap. The CDR3 has 16 residues. Germline lookup yields CDR1 SGHTA and CDR2 FQGTGA. The CDR3 nucleotides are TGTGCCAGCAGCTTATACGAGGGGCCGGGGGACTATGGCTACACCTTC. Translation: CASSLYEGPGDYGYTF.

The chain couples TRBV7-3 to TRBJ1-5; tentatively, D is TRBD1 (5 bases). Trimming cost V 3 bases and J 7 bases, with 10 bases left between them. CDR3 length: 13 amino acids. Germline loops: CDR1 SGHTA, CDR2 FQGTGA. The CDR3 nucleotides are TGTGCCAGCAGCTTGGGGGGAGGACAGCCCCAGCATTTT. It encodes CASSLGGGQPQHF. Looking up the rest from reference TRBV7-3 and TRBJ1-5 gives the full variable domain: GAGVSQTPSNKVTEKGKYVELRCDPISGHTALYWYRQSLGQGPEFLIYFQGTGAADDSGLPNDRFFAVRPEGSVSTLKIQRTERGDSAVYLCASSLGGGQPQHFGDGTRLSIL.

The V and J genes are TRBV28 and TRBJ2-7, with 8 bases identical to TRBD1. The CDR3 is made up of 16 amino acids. CDR1 and CDR2 (germline): MDHEN, SYDVKM. Trimming removed 1 base from V and 3 bases from J; junction bases left unmatched: 8. The DNA of the CDR3 is TGTGCCAGCAGTTTATTTGGGGACAGGAGAGGCTACGAGCAGTACTTC. Amino acid sequence: CASSLFGDRRGYEQYF.

The chain combines TRBV10-1 with TRBJ2-2; TRBD2 agrees at 7 bases. Trimming took 8 bases from V and 5 from J; bases not matched to a gene: 11. CDR3 size: 15 residues. CDR1 is WNHNN and CDR2 is SYGVQD in the germline V gene (reference sequence). The CDR3 region is CASSLGLGLTGELFF. DNA for the CDR3: TGCGCCAGCTCTCTAGGACTAGGGTTAACCGGGGAGCTGTTTTTT.

The V gene is TRBV27, the J gene TRBJ2-1; 9 bases line up with TRBD2. Germline trimming cut 3 bases from V and 10 bases from J; bases unmatched to any gene: 7. Per germline, CDR1 MNHEY and CDR2 SMNVEV (reference sequence). The CDR3 consists of 14 residues. The CDR3 DNA sequence: TGTGCCAGCAGTTTTGCGGGAGGGCCTGGGGAGCAGTTCTTC. This translates into CASSFAGGPGEQFF.

The gene calls are TRBV29-1 and TRBJ2-1; 13 nucleotides line up with TRBD2. This CDR3 is 15 amino acids long. J gave up 7 bases and V 3 bases, and 6 bases lay outside the gene matches. Germline-derived CDR1 and CDR2 are SQVTM and ANQGSEA. As DNA, the CDR3 is TGCAGCGTTGATGGACTAGCGGGAGTAGGTAATGAGCAGTTCTTC. This encodes CSVDGLAGVGNEQFF.

The gene calls are TRBV2 and TRBJ2-6, with a tentative D call TRBD1 (6 bases). Germline V gene data show CDR1 as SNHLY and CDR2 as FYNNEI. This CDR3 comprises 18 residues. The V and J ends lost 5 bases and 0 bases respectively, with 17 bases between them. The CDR3: CASSPRGQLLSGANVLTF. The CDR3 region has the DNA TGTGCCAGCAGTCCAAGAGGACAGTTACTCTCTGGGGCCAACGTCCTGACTTTC. The full variable domain, with the rest looked up from reference TRBV2 and TRBJ2-6, is EPEVTQTPSHQVTQMGQEVILRCVPISNHLYFYWYRQILGQKVEFLVSFYNNEISEKSEIFDDQFSVERPDGSNFTLKIRSTKLEDSAMYFCASSPRGQLLSGANVLTFGAGSRLTVL.

The rearrangement joins TRBV5-1 to TRBJ2-1, with 8 nucleotides matching TRBD2. Germline loops: CDR1 SGHRS, CDR2 YFSETQ. This CDR3 spans 15 amino acids. V lost 0 bases to trimming and J lost 9 bases; unmatched junction nucleotides: 8. The CDR3 loop reads CASSLAPGLEGEQFF. In DNA, the CDR3 is TGCGCCAGCAGCTTGGCTCCGGGACTAGAGGGTGAGCAGTTCTTC.

The chain combines TRBV5-6 with TRBJ1-1; D gene uncertain. Trimming shortened V by 3 bases and J by 5 bases, and 14 bases separated the two germline ends. CDR3 length: 14 residues. The germline V gene has CDR1 SGHDT and CDR2 YYEEEE. The CDR3 reads CASSSRPRRTEAFF. CDR3 nucleotide sequence: TGTGCCAGCAGCTCGAGGCCTAGGAGGACTGAAGCTTTCTTT.

The rearrangement joins TRBV7-8 to TRBJ2-3, with 8 positions matching TRBD2. CDR1 and CDR2 (germline): SGHVS, FQNEAQ. The CDR3 extends over 16 amino acids. Losses at the gene ends were 5 bases for V and 5 bases for J; bases not matched to a gene: 12. CDR3 sequence: CASSPRGSGTLDTQYF. The CDR3 nucleotides are TGTGCCAGCAGCCCCCGGGGTAGCGGGACCCTAGATACGCAGTATTTT. Based on the CDR3 plus reference TRBV7-8 and TRBJ2-3, the full variable domain is GAGVSQSPRYKVAKRGQDVALRCDPISGHVSLFWYQQALGQGPEFLTYFQNEAQLDKSGLPSDRFFAERPEGSVSTLKIQRTQQEDSAVYLCASSPRGSGTLDTQYFGPGTRLTVL.

V usage is TRBV5-1 and J usage is TRBJ2-5, with a tentative D call TRBD2 (6 bases). The CDR3 is made up of 14 amino acids. V lost 7 bases to trimming and J lost 3 bases, with 16 bases between them. CDR1 is SGHRS and CDR2 is YFSETQ in the germline V gene. CDR3 protein: CASGPGGLEETQYF. In nucleotides, the CDR3 is TGCGCCAGCGGGCCCGGGGGACTCGAAGAGACCCAGTACTTC. The variable domain in full, completed from reference TRBV5-1 and TRBJ2-5, reads KAGVTQTPRYLIKTRGQQVTLSCSPISGHRSVSWYQQTPGQGLQFLFEYFSETQRNKGNFPGRFSGRQFSNSRSEMNVSTLELGDSALYLCASGPGGLEETQYFGPGTRLLVL.

V gene TRBV7-9 combines with J gene TRBJ2-1; D possibly corresponds to TRBD1 (6 bases). V shed 4 bases and J shed 13 bases, with 14 bases lying between them. The CDR3 consists of 12 residues. Germline V gene data show CDR1 as SEHNR and CDR2 as FQNEAQ (reference sequence). The CDR3 protein is CASSSRTAEQFF. The CDR3, as DNA: TGTGCCAGCAGCTCGAGGACAGCCGAACAGTTCTTC.

This clone showed up just once. The V and J genes are TRBV6-5 and TRBJ2-5, with 14 bases fitting TRBD2. Near its end, the DNA agrees better with TRBJ2-7, so the J call may be wrong. Germline V gene data show CDR1 as MNHEY and CDR2 as SVGAGI. This CDR3 spans 15 amino acids. DNA of the CDR3: TGTGCCAGCACCATGGGACTAGCGGGAGTCTACGAGCAGTACTTC. It is translated as CASTMGLAGVYEQYF.

This rearrangement joins TRBV28 to TRBJ2-7, with D maybe TRBD1 (5 bases). The CDR3 runs to 14 residues. Germline V gene data show CDR1 as MDHEN and CDR2 as SYDVKM. V was clipped by 5 bases and J by 2 bases, with 13 bases between them. This chain's CDR3 is CASSPPSGTYEQYF. CDR3 DNA sequence: TGTGCCAGCAGTCCACCCTCAGGGACCTACGAGCAGTACTTC.

This clone was seen a handful of times. This chain uses TRBV7-2 with TRBJ2-5; TRBD1 agrees at 10 bases. The CDR3 loop spans 16 amino acids. CDR1 is SGHTA and CDR2 is FQGNSA in the germline V gene. V dropped 5 bases and J dropped 0; count of bases not matched to a gene: 6. The CDR3 DNA is TGTGCCAGCAGCCTCATCGACAGGGGGCACCAAGAGACCCAGTACTTC. Its protein product is CASSLIDRGHQETQYF.

This rearrangement joins TRBV19 to TRBJ1-5; TRBD1 is a possible D gene (5 bases). This CDR3 is built from 13 residues. The germline CDR1 and CDR2 sequences are LNHDA and SQIVND (reference sequence). V shed 8 bases and J shed 4 bases, with 12 bases lying between them. The CDR3: CASRDQGNQPQHF. DNA of the CDR3: TGTGCCAGTCGAGACCAGGGAAATCAGCCCCAGCATTTT.

V usage is TRBV5-4 and J usage is TRBJ2-7; 11 bases fit TRBD1. J gave up 7 bases and V 5 bases, and 11 bases lay outside the gene matches. Germline CDR1 and CDR2: SGHNT and YYREEE (reference sequence). The CDR3 runs 15 residues. The CDR3 DNA reads as TGTGCCAGCAGACGGCTGGGACAGGGGGTGGGGGAGCAGTACTTC. Amino acid sequence: CASRRLGQGVGEQYF. Together with reference TRBV5-4 and TRBJ2-7, the CDR3 gives the full variable domain: ETGVTQSPTHLIKTRGQQVTLRCSSQSGHNTVSWYQQALGQGPQFIFQYYREEENGRGNFPPRFSGLQFPNYSSELNVNALELDDSALYLCASRRLGQGVGEQYFGPGTRLTVT.

This rearrangement joins TRBV28 to TRBJ1-5; TRBD1 aligns across 8 bases. Germline trimming cut 6 bases from V and 5 bases from J; bases unmatched to any gene: 9. The V gene's germline CDR1 is MDHEN and CDR2 SYDVKM. CDR3 size: 15 residues. Here the CDR3 DNA reads TGTGCCAGCAGCCGTTCCGGACAGGGTTATCAGCCCCAGCATTTT. Protein sequence: CASSRSGQGYQPQHF.

V is TRBV6-1 and J is TRBJ1-1; weak D call: TRBD1 (5 bases). Germline CDR1 reads MNHNS; CDR2 reads SASEGT. V gave up 7 bases and J gave up 1 base, with 10 bases separating them. This CDR3 has 13 residues. The CDR3 coding sequence is TGTGCCAGCACTTTCGGGGGGAACACTGAAGCTTTCTTT. Its translation is CASTFGGNTEAFF.

This clone was seen only a few times. This sequence joins TRBV5-1 and TRBJ1-1; no clear D gene. This CDR3 contains 14 residues. The V gene's germline CDR1 is SGHRS and CDR2 YFSETQ. Trimming removed 1 base from V and 2 bases from J, with 9 bases in between. Here the CDR3 reads CASSLLMRNTEAFF. The CDR3, as DNA: TGCGCCAGCAGCTTGTTAATGCGAAACACTGAAGCTTTCTTT. The entire variable domain, with the rest obtained from reference TRBV5-1 and TRBJ1-1, is as follows: KAGVTQTPRYLIKTRGQQVTLSCSPISGHRSVSWYQQTPGQGLQFLFEYFSETQRNKGNFPGRFSGRQFSNSRSEMNVSTLELGDSALYLCASSLLMRNTEAFFGQGTRLTVV.

V gene TRBV5-4 combines with J gene TRBJ2-7, with 9 bases lining up with TRBD1. The trim removed 4 bases at V and 3 bases at J, leaving 2 bases unmatched. The CDR3 is 13 amino acids. Germline V gene lookup returns CDR1 SGHNT and CDR2 YYREEE (reference sequence). CDR3 residues: CASSLTGGYEQYF. CDR3 nucleotide sequence: TGTGCCAGCAGCCTGACAGGGGGCTACGAGCAGTACTTC.

This chain connects TRBV6-1 to TRBJ2-3; tentatively, D is TRBD1 (5 bases). This CDR3 has 15 residues. The V and J ends lost 4 bases and 0 bases respectively, with 11 bases between them. The V gene's germline CDR1 is MNHNS and CDR2 SASEGT. CDR3 sequence reads: CASSVGQGSTDTQYF. As DNA, the CDR3 is TGTGCCAGCAGTGTAGGGCAGGGAAGCACAGATACGCAGTATTTT.

The count of this clone is one. The CDR3 reads CASSRQGQETQYF. The CDR3 coding sequence is TGTGCCAGTAGCCGACAGGGGCAAGAGACCCAGTACTTC. This chain uses TRBV19 with TRBJ2-5, with TRBD1 matching 8 bases. Looked up from germline, CDR1 is LNHDA and CDR2 is SQIVND (reference sequence). The CDR3 loop spans 13 amino acids. V lost 6 bases, J lost 2 bases, and 2 bases stayed unmatched.

V and J are TRBV5-6 and TRBJ1-4; the D is unclear. Trimming pared 3 bases from V and 7 bases from J, leaving 13 bases between. The germline gives CDR1 SGHDT, CDR2 YYEEEE. This CDR3 region has 14 residues. The CDR3 region is CASSSRTGIEKLFF. The CDR3 DNA reads as TGTGCCAGCAGCTCCCGGACTGGAATTGAAAAACTGTTTTTT.

The gene calls are TRBV9 and TRBJ2-2, with TRBD2 identical over 9 bases. Looked up from germline, CDR1 is SGDLS and CDR2 is YYNGEE. V lost 3 bases and J lost 6; bases outside the gene matches: 6. The CDR3 covers 15 residues. CDR3: CASSGLAGLPGELFF. CDR3 in DNA: TGTGCCAGCAGCGGGCTAGCGGGATTACCCGGGGAGCTGTTTTTT.

The chain carries TRBV28 and TRBJ2-3; possibly TRBD2 for D (6 bases). With 3 bases removed from V and 0 bases from J, the gap between germline ends came to 16 bases. Germline V gene lookup returns CDR1 MDHEN and CDR2 SYDVKM. CDR3 length equals 17 residues. For the CDR3, the DNA is TGTGCCAGCAGTTTCTCGGGAGTGGGGACTAGCACAGATACGCAGTATTTT. Encoded protein: CASSFSGVGTSTDTQYF.

J is TRBJ2-5 and V is TRBV27, with TRBD2 as a possible D gene (6 bases). Germline loops: CDR1 MNHEY, CDR2 SMNVEV (reference sequence). The CDR3 length is 12 residues. Deletions cut 8 bases from V and 1 base from J, with 8 bases between. The CDR3 loop reads CASRGLQETQYF. CDR3 sequence (DNA): TGTGCCAGCCGGGGACTCCAAGAGACCCAGTACTTC.